A selection of T cell receptor beta chains follows, all from one sample in a study of cytomegalovirus exposure and HLA in healthy donors. TCRdb keeps only in-frame clones here, not all; method: immunoSEQ multiplex PCR. This sample has some 62,000 clones; approximately 87% occur once, and the top ten carry 1.4% to 1.5%. Sequencing was performed on PBMCs. These receptors all come from a man in his late teens or twenties in good health and CMV-seronegative. Both conserved end residues are part of each CDR3. Fields, in order: J gene, clone size, V gene, D gene, CDR3 protein, CDR3 DNA. A D gene is named only where the DNA matches it firmly. Part of the rows lack a size; the others show once, few, many or a class for expanded clones.

TRBJ2-7	once	TRBV30	TRBD1	CAWGTGLNEQYF	TGTGCCTGGGGGACAGGGCTGAACGAGCAGTACTTC
TRBJ1-2	once	TRBV5-1	TRBD1	CASSLGTGEAYGYTF	TGCGCCAGCAGCTTGGGGACAGGGGAGGCCTATGGCTACACCTTC
TRBJ2-1	.	TRBV5-1	.	CASSTTRGNEQFF	TGCGCCAGCAGCACGACTAGGGGCAATGAGCAGTTCTTC
TRBJ1-5	.	TRBV27	.	CASRLRSSQPQHF	TGTGCCAGCAGGTTAAGGAGCAGCCAGCCCCAGCATTTT
TRBJ1-3	.	TRBV4-1	.	CASSQAGSGNTIYF	TGCGCCAGCAGCCAAGCCGGTTCTGGAAACACCATATATTTT
TRBJ2-7	once	TRBV7-9	.	CASSLAGHSGRGEQYF	TGTGCCAGCAGCTTAGCCGGGCACTCAGGAAGGGGAGAGCAGTACTTC
TRBJ2-1	.	TRBV15	TRBD2	CATSRDVPSGPPPSYNEQFF	TGTGCCACCAGCAGAGATGTGCCTAGCGGGCCGCCTCCTTCCTACAATGAGCAGTTCTTC
TRBJ2-7	.	TRBV9	.	CASSVGQGAGEQYF	TGTGCCAGCAGCGTAGGGCAGGGCGCGGGAGAGCAGTACTTC
TRBJ2-1	.	TRBV4-2	.	CASSGGGGNEQFF	TGTGCCAGCAGCGGAGGGGGGGGTAATGAGCAGTTCTTC
TRBJ2-7	.	TRBV5-4	.	CASSFDPQAYEQYF	TGTGCCAGCAGCTTCGACCCACAGGCTTACGAGCAGTACTTC
TRBJ1-1	.	TRBV30	.	CAWSVQGMGNTEAFF	TGTGCCTGGAGTGTACAGGGCATGGGGAACACTGAAGCTTTCTTT
TRBJ2-1	.	TRBV29-1	.	CSAAGGSNEQFF	TGCAGCGCCGCGGGTGGAAGCAATGAGCAGTTCTTC
TRBJ1-5	.	TRBV2	.	CASSRSEVDNQPQHF	TGTGCCAGCAGTAGAAGCGAGGTGGACAATCAGCCCCAGCATTTT
TRBJ2-5	.	TRBV29-1	TRBD2	CSVVVLAGYQETQYF	TGCAGCGTTGTCGTATTAGCGGGGTACCAAGAGACCCAGTACTTC
TRBJ1-4	.	TRBV9	TRBD1	CASSASGGAGEKLFF	TGTGCCAGCAGCGCCTCAGGGGGCGCGGGTGAAAAACTGTTTTTT
TRBJ1-5	.	TRBV30	TRBD1	CAWTRQGGEPQHF	TGTGCCTGGACAAGACAGGGCGGGGAGCCCCAGCATTTT
TRBJ2-3	.	TRBV7-3	TRBD1	CASSLITGADTQYF	TGTGCCAGCAGCTTGATAACAGGGGCAGATACGCAGTATTTT
TRBJ2-7	.	TRBV28	TRBD1	CASRGQASSYEQYF	TGTGCCAGCAGGGGACAGGCCAGCTCCTACGAGCAGTACTTC
TRBJ1-4	.	TRBV10-3	.	CAIRPDSDNEKLFF	TGTGCCATCAGACCCGACAGTGATAATGAAAAACTGTTTTTT
TRBJ1-5	.	TRBV6-5	TRBD1	CASSSGQSYLWPQHF	TGTGCCAGCAGCTCGGGACAGTCTTATTTATGGCCCCAGCATTTT
TRBJ1-3	.	TRBV11-2	.	CASSLDPLTVSGNTIYF	TGTGCCAGCAGCTTAGACCCTTTGACAGTCTCTGGAAACACCATATATTTT
TRBJ1-2	.	TRBV5-6	TRBD1	CASSLSGTGSIGYTF	TGTGCCAGCAGCCTCTCCGGGACAGGGTCTATTGGCTACACCTTC
TRBJ1-2	.	TRBV6-5	.	CASSFTPNYGYTF	TGTGCCAGCAGTTTTACTCCTAACTATGGCTACACCTTC
TRBJ1-2	.	TRBV5-1	TRBD1	CASSLGDRTANYGYTF	TGCGCCAGCAGCTTGGGGGACAGGACAGCTAACTATGGCTACACCTTC
TRBJ1-2	.	TRBV27	TRBD1	CASRNRGSGYTF	TGTGCCAGCAGGAACAGGGGTTCTGGCTACACCTTC
TRBJ1-1	.	TRBV4-1	TRBD1	CASSQVGTGLNTEAFF	TGCGCCAGCAGCCAAGTGGGGACAGGCCTGAACACTGAAGCTTTCTTT
TRBJ2-1	few	TRBV9	.	CASSAQGNSYNEQFF	TGTGCCAGCAGCGCGCAGGGGAATTCCTACAATGAGCAGTTCTTC
TRBJ2-3	few	TRBV28	TRBD1	CASSPGQGYADTQYF	TGTGCCAGCAGTCCAGGACAGGGTTACGCAGATACGCAGTATTTT
TRBJ2-3	few	TRBV6-5	TRBD1	CASTLTGTGTDTQYF	TGTGCCAGCACTTTAACCGGGACAGGCACAGATACGCAGTATTTT
TRBJ1-2	.	TRBV28	.	CASSPMTDYGYTF	TGTGCCAGCAGTCCGATGACAGACTATGGCTACACCTTC
TRBJ1-2	.	TRBV5-4	TRBD1	CASSATGGSDGYTF	TGTGCCAGCAGCGCCACAGGGGGCTCGGATGGCTACACCTTC
TRBJ2-1	.	TRBV4-1	.	CASSPQETGTHYNEQFF	TGCGCCAGCAGCCCACAAGAAACCGGGACACATTACAATGAGCAGTTCTTC
TRBJ2-3	.	TRBV7-9	.	CASSLTGYPSTDTQYF	TGTGCCAGCAGCCTAACAGGGTACCCAAGCACAGATACGCAGTATTTT
TRBJ2-5	.	TRBV10-3	.	CAISDSGGVETQYF	TGTGCCATCAGTGATTCGGGTGGAGTAGAGACCCAGTACTTC
TRBJ1-2	once	TRBV28	.	CASSQQDFYGYTF	TGTGCCAGCAGTCAACAGGATTTCTATGGCTACACCTTC
TRBJ1-1	.	TRBV27	TRBD1	CASSLDREAEAFF	TGTGCCAGCAGTTTAGACAGGGAGGCTGAAGCTTTCTTT
TRBJ2-7	.	TRBV15	TRBD1	CATSRDAGTALWEQYF	TGTGCCACCAGCAGAGATGCCGGGACAGCCCTTTGGGAGCAGTACTTC
TRBJ2-1	.	TRBV6-6	.	CASSSSDNEQFF	TGTGCCAGCAGTTCAAGCGACAATGAGCAGTTCTTC
TRBJ1-2	few	TRBV28	.	CASKRDSYGYTF	TGTGCCAGCAAGCGGGATAGCTATGGCTACACCTTC
TRBJ1-1	.	TRBV2	.	CASSGEGRRNTEAFF	TGTGCCAGCAGTGGGGAGGGCCGGAGGAACACTGAAGCTTTCTTT
TRBJ2-2	.	TRBV29-1	.	CSVDSGGPGTGELFF	TGCAGCGTTGATTCCGGGGGGCCCGGCACCGGGGAGCTGTTTTTT
TRBJ2-4	.	TRBV18	.	CASSPVQGPTAKNIQYF	TGTGCCAGCTCACCAGTTCAGGGGCCGACAGCCAAAAACATTCAGTACTTC
TRBJ2-7	.	TRBV29-1	TRBD1	CSVEGFGDRVHEQYF	TGCAGCGTTGAAGGGTTTGGGGACAGGGTCCACGAGCAGTACTTC
TRBJ1-6	.	TRBV12-5	.	CASGPQGEHNSPLHF	TGTGCTAGTGGTCCACAGGGAGAACATAATTCACCCCTCCACTTT
TRBJ2-2	.	TRBV4-1	.	CASSQQDMGFSTGELFF	TGCGCCAGCAGCCAACAGGACATGGGCTTCTCGACCGGGGAGCTGTTTTTT